The 14 T cell receptor beta chains in this list originate from one sample, sequenced in a study of OX40 agonist ivuxolimab in advanced cancers. Assay used: immunoSEQ multiplex PCR; TCRdb lists only in-frame clones, some missing. The table shows around 80,000 clones, with approximately 84% occurring only once. This material consisted of CD4+ or CD8+ T cells sorted from blood, taken in a trial of the OX40 agonist ivuxolimab. The receptor set was obtained from an adult with an advanced solid tumor such as melanoma, head and neck, liver or kidney cancer.

J is TRBJ2-3 and V is TRBV5-4; D may be TRBD1 (5 bases). Germline lookup yields CDR1 SGHNT and CDR2 YYREEE (reference sequence). This CDR3 has 16 amino acids. V was trimmed by 0 bases and J by 0 bases, leaving 11 bases between them. The CDR3 coding sequence is TGTGCCAGCAGCTTGGGGACCTCAGGGAGCACAGATACGCAGTATTTT. Translation: CASSLGTSGSTDTQYF.

The chain employs TRBV6-5 and TRBJ1-2; 9 bases fit TRBD1. The CDR3 has 13 residues. Germline CDR1 and CDR2: MNHEY and SVGAGI. The V gene end was trimmed by 4 bases and the J gene end by 6 bases; junction bases not matched to a gene: 3. The CDR3 protein is CASSLDRGNGYTF. The CDR3 nucleotides are TGTGCCAGCAGTTTGGACAGGGGAAATGGCTACACCTTC.

V usage is TRBV7-9 and J usage is TRBJ2-7, with 12 bases matching TRBD2. The CDR3 sequence is 16 residues long. V lost 2 bases and J lost 5; bases outside the gene matches: 7. Germline assignment: CDR1 SEHNR and CDR2 FQNEAQ (reference sequence). The CDR3 bases are TGTGCCAGCAGCTTAAGACTAGCGGGAGCGGGAGACGAGCAGTACTTC. It yields the protein CASSLRLAGAGDEQYF.

This clone was recorded only once. The CDR3 loop is CASRGVTGNNQPQHF. The CDR3 region has the DNA TGTGCCAGCAGGGGGGTAACGGGTAACAATCAGCCCCAGCATTTT. The rearrangement joins TRBV2 to TRBJ1-5; D may be TRBD1 (5 bases). Germline loops: CDR1 SNHLY, CDR2 FYNNEI. The CDR3 has 15 amino acids. Trimming pared 6 bases from V and 3 bases from J, leaving 15 bases between.

CDR3 DNA sequence: TGTGCCAGCAGCTTGGGTAGCTCCTATAATTCACCCCTCCACTTT. Its protein product is CASSLGSSYNSPLHF. This rearrangement joins TRBV5-4 to TRBJ1-6; no clear D gene. CDR3 length equals 15 residues. Germline V gene data show CDR1 as SGHNT and CDR2 as YYREEE (reference sequence). With 0 bases removed from V and 0 bases from J, the gap between germline ends came to 4 bases.

The chain links TRBV30 to TRBJ1-1, with D perhaps matching TRBD1 (6 bases). V was cut by 2 bases and J by 0 bases, with 13 bases left in between. This CDR3 is 15 amino acids long. Per germline, CDR1 GTSNPN and CDR2 SVGIG (reference sequence). DNA of the CDR3: TGTGCCTGGAGTCCCATGACAGGATTGAACACTGAAGCTTTCTTT. Protein: CAWSPMTGLNTEAFF.

The rearrangement joins TRBV9 to TRBJ2-1, with 7 bases fitting TRBD2. V dropped 3 bases and J dropped 8; count of bases not matched to a gene: 11. CDR1 is SGDLS, CDR2 YYNGEE, per germline. CDR3 length: 15 residues. CDR3 residues: CASSDSSGASHEQFF. The CDR3 DNA reads TGTGCCAGCAGCGACTCGAGCGGGGCTAGCCATGAGCAGTTCTTC.

This chain joins TRBV5-1 and TRBJ1-3, with D unclear. Germline CDR1 and CDR2: SGHRS and YFSETQ. This CDR3 comprises 16 residues. V gave up 7 bases and J gave up 2 bases, with 19 bases separating them. This CDR3 reads CASSSLDPAAGNTIYF. The CDR3 region has the DNA TGCGCCAGCTCTTCCCTAGACCCTGCCGCTGGAAACACCATATATTTT.

The rearrangement links TRBV5-1 to TRBJ1-2; tentatively, D is TRBD1 (6 bases). The germline V gene encodes CDR1 SGHRS and CDR2 YFSETQ. The CDR3 covers 16 residues. V was clipped by 0 bases and J by 5 bases, with 17 bases between them. CDR3 sequence: CASSLVGARQNYGYTF. For the CDR3, the DNA is TGCGCCAGCAGCTTGGTGGGGGCGCGACAGAATTATGGCTACACCTTC.

This chain uses TRBV9 with TRBJ2-5; D call uncertain. Germline CDR1 reads SGDLS; CDR2 reads YYNGEE. Between the trimmed V and J ends, which lost 4 bases and 4 bases, there was a span of 11 bases. CDR3 size: 13 residues. The CDR3 DNA is TGTGCCAGCAGCATTTCGGACGGAGAGACCCAGTACTTC. Translation: CASSISDGETQYF.

This clone was seen a single time. The chain recombines TRBV1 with TRBJ1-2. TRBV1 is labeled a pseudogene. The CDR3 covers 17 residues. CDR3 loop: CTSSHAGRGQGIYGYTF. For the CDR3, the DNA is TGCACCAGCAGCCATGCTGGGAGGGGGCAGGGGATTTATGGCTACACCTTC.

The V and J genes are TRBV5-5 and TRBJ2-7; the match to TRBD2 covers 12 bases. This CDR3 comprises 17 residues. With 1 base clipped from V and 2 bases from J, the junction kept 7 bases outside the gene matches. Germline V gene data show CDR1 as SGHKS and CDR2 as YYEKEE (reference sequence). CDR3 nucleotide sequence: TGTGCCAGCAGCTTGACGACTAGCGGGAGTGGGGCCTACGAGCAGTACTTC. This codes for CASSLTTSGSGAYEQYF.

This chain uses TRBV18 with TRBJ2-1, with TRBD2 matching over 15 bases. The CDR3 length is 17 residues. The trim removed 4 bases at V and 0 bases at J, leaving 1 base unmatched. CDR1 and CDR2 (germline): KGHSH, LQKENI. The CDR3 nucleotides are TGTGCCAGCTCACGGACTAGCGGGGGGGACTCCTACAATGAGCAGTTCTTC. Amino acid sequence: CASSRTSGGDSYNEQFF.

This clone was seen more than once but under ten times. The genes are TRBV11-2 and TRBJ2-2, with 9 bases fitting TRBD1. The junction had 6 bases not matched to a gene; V was cut back by 4 bases and J by 6 bases. This CDR3 has 15 residues. Germline CDR1 SGHAT, CDR2 FQNNGV. The CDR3 reads CASSSPGTGSGELFF. In DNA, the CDR3 is TGTGCCAGCAGCTCCCCCGGGACAGGGTCCGGGGAGCTGTTTTTT.